This T cell receptor beta chain stems from a study of patients and donors after allogeneic stem cell transplantation. A single record per CDR3 protein comes from TCRdb applying MiXCR to the RT-PCR reads. This table has roughly 230,000 distinct CDR3 sequences, roughly 15% appearing once. As to this clonotype: Being one base from a much bigger clone, this may be a read error.

Losses at the gene ends were 6 bases for V and 2 bases for J; bases not matched to a gene: 4. Looked up from germline, CDR1 is MNHNS and CDR2 is SASEGT. CDR3 length: 15 residues. This rearrangement joins TRBV6-1 to TRBJ2-6, with 7 bases lining up with TRBD2. The clonotype originates from a human donor who was either an allogeneic HSCT recipient or a stem cell or donor lymphocyte infusion donor (not recorded which). It is not recorded whose cells these are; they may come from a transplant donor. Material: blood, either unsorted or a sorted T cell fraction (not recorded which). CDR3 DNA sequence: TGTGCCAGCAGCCGACGGGGGGCTGGGGCCAACGTCCTGACTTTC. Residues: CASSRRGAGANVLTF.